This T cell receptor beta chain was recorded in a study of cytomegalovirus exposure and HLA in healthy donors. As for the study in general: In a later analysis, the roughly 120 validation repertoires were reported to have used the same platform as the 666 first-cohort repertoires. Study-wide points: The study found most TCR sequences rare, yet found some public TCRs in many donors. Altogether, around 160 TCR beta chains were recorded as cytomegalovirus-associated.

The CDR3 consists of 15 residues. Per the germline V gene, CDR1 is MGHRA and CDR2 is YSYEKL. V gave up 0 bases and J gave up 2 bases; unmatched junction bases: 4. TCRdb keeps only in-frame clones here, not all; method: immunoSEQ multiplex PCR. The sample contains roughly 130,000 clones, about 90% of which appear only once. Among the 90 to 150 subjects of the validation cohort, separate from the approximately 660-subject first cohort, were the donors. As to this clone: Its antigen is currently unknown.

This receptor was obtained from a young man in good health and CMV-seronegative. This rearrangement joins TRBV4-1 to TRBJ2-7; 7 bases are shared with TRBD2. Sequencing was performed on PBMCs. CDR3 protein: CASSQELATAYEQYF. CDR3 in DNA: TGCGCCAGCAGCCAAGAACTAGCGACCGCCTACGAGCAGTACTTC.